The source of this T cell receptor (beta chain) is a study of shared clonotypes between healthy human individuals. Overall study findings and caveats: Donor clonotype sharing was expected to depend on sequencing depth.

Naivety among CD8 cells was defined by CD45RO negativity and positive CCR7 selection, thereby excluding terminally differentiated effector memory CD45RA+ cells. Data came from immunoSEQ multiplex PCR; TCRdb stores just in-frame clones and leaves some out. The table lists millions of clones, about 95% of them singletons. In the case of this clone: Antigen: not known. Other DNA sequences from this sample encode an identical CDR3 as well.

The clonotype originates from a man between 18 and 29 years old in good health. The specimen sequenced was naive CD8+ T cells sorted from blood.

For the CDR3, the DNA is TGTGCCAGTAGTATGGGGCGAGCCTACGAGCAGTACTTC. This translates into CASSMGRAYEQYF. The rearrangement links TRBV19 to TRBJ2-7; a possible D gene is TRBD1 (5 bases). V lost 3 bases and J 2 bases, leaving 8 bases between the germline ends. CDR1 and CDR2 from the germline V gene are LNHDA and SQIVND (reference sequence). The CDR3 extends over 13 amino acids. The full variable domain, in which reference TRBV19 and TRBJ2-7 provide the parts outside the CDR3, is DGGITQSPKYLFRKEGQNVTLSCEQNLNHDAMYWYRQDPGQGLRLIYYSQIVNDFQKGDIAEGYSVSREKKESFPLTVTSAQKNPTAFYLCASSMGRAYEQYFGPGTRLTVT.